What follows describes a single T cell receptor (beta chain). The sample belongs to a study of response to subunit inactivated influenza vaccine. TCRdb passed the RT-PCR reads through MiXCR, listing each CDR3 protein once. Here the sample spans about 480,000 distinct CDR3 sequences, roughly 23% being singletons. Germline V gene data show CDR1 as MNHNS and CDR2 as SASEGT. V was trimmed by 4 bases and J by 0 bases, leaving 10 bases between them. CDR3 size: 15 residues. The chain recombines TRBV6-1 with TRBJ2-1; D may be TRBD2 (5 bases). This specimen consisted of CD4+ T cells sorted from PBMCs, obtained approximately 5 days after vaccination. This TCR derives from a man between 45 and 60 years old who received an inactivated influenza vaccine. CDR3 loop: CASSATRGSYNEQFF. The CDR3 DNA reads as TGTGCCAGCAGTGCAACTAGAGGCTCCTACAATGAGCAGTTCTTC.